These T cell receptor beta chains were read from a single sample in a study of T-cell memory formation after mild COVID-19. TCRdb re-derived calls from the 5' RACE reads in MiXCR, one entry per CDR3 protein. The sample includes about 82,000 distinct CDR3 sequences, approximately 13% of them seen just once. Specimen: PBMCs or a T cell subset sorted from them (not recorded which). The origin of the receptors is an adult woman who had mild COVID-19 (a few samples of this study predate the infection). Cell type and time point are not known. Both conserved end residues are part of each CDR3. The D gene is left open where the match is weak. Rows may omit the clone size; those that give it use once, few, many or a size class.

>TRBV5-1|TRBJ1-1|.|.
CASSLDGNDMRF
TGCGCCAGCAGCTTGGATGGTAATGACATGCGCTTT
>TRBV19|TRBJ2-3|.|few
CASSPRGIQEYTDTQYF
TGTGCCAGTAGTCCTCGAGGTATACAGGAGTACACAGATACGCAGTATTTT
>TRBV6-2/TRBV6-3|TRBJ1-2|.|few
CASSYSRPWGYTF
TGTGCCAGCAGTTACTCCAGGCCCTGGGGCTACACCTTC
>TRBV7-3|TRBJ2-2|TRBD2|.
CASSLSTSGSGAGELFF
TGTGCCAGCAGCTTATCCACTAGCGGGAGTGGGGCCGGGGAGCTGTTTTTT
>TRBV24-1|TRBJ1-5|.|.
CATSDQYSGVSNQPQHF
TGTGCCACCAGTGACCAGTATAGCGGGGTTAGCAATCAGCCCCAGCATTTT
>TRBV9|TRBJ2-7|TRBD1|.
CASSVGDRGPTYEQYF
TGTGCCAGCAGCGTAGGAGACAGGGGCCCAACCTACGAGCAGTACTTC
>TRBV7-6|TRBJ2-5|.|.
CASSLAPGMETQYF
TGTGCCAGCAGCTTAGCGCCGGGGATGGAGACCCAGTACTTC
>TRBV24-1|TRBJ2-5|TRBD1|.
CATSDPTGQGIGQETQYF
TGTGCCACCAGTGACCCAACGGGACAGGGGATTGGGCAAGAGACCCAGTACTTC
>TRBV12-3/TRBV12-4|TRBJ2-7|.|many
CASSFWGQGALNF
.
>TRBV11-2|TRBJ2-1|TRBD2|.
CASSLGIAGAAFDEQFF
TGTGCCAGCAGCTTGGGAATAGCGGGAGCCGCTTTCGATGAGCAGTTCTTC
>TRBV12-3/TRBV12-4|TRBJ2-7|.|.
CASSSGPGHNEQYF
TGTGCCAGCAGTTCAGGACCGGGACATAACGAGCAGTACTTC
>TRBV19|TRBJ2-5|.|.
CASSMGAGYPEETQYF
TGTGCCAGTAGTATGGGGGCAGGGTACCCGGAGGAGACCCAGTACTTC
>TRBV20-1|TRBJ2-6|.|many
CSAGSGANVLTF
TGCAGTGCTGGATCTGGGGCCAACGTCCTGACTTTC
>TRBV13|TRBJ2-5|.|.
CASSSYQETQYF
TGTGCCAGCAGTTCGTACCAAGAGACCCAGTACTTC
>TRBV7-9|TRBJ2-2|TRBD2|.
CASLGTSGYPPGELFF
TGTGCCAGCTTGGGGACTAGCGGGTACCCCCCCGGGGAGCTGTTTTTT
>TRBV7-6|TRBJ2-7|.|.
CASSLMSAGNGGYEQYF
TGTGCCAGCAGCTTAATGTCGGCCGGGAACGGAGGCTACGAGCAGTACTTC
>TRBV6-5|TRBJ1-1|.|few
CASELMMGTEAFF
TGTGCCAGCGAACTCATGATGGGCACTGAAGCTTTCTTT
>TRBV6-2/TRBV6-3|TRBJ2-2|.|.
CASSPQTAYGTGELFF
TGTGCCAGCAGCCCCCAGACTGCATATGGAACAGGGGAGCTGTTTTTT
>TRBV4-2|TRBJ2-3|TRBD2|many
CASSQDLLGSGNTDTQYF
TGTGCCAGCAGCCAAGACCTCCTGGGCAGCGGGAACACAGATACGCAGTATTTT
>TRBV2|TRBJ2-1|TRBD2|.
CASSVGPLSGRGGEQFF
TGTGCCAGCAGTGTGGGGCCACTTAGCGGGAGAGGGGGTGAGCAGTTCTTC
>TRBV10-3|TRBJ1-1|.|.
CAIIGESTEAFF
TGTGCCATCATAGGGGAGAGCACTGAAGCTTTCTTT
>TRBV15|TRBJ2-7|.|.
CATSSSAGTYEQYF
TGTGCCACCAGCAGCTCCGCAGGGACCTACGAGCAGTACTTC
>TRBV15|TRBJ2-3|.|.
CATSRSRGNTDTQYF
TGTGCCACCAGCAGATCCAGGGGTAACACAGATACGCAGTATTTT
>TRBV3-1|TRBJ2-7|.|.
CASSRGASGEGTYEQYF
TGTGCCAGCAGCCGTGGGGCCTCCGGTGAGGGAACCTACGAGCAGTACTTC
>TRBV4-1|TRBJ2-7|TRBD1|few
CASSDPRQGDSEQYF
TGCGCCAGCAGTGACCCTCGACAGGGAGATTCTGAGCAGTACTTC
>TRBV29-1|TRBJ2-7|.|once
CSVEVPVRGPYEQYF
TGCAGCGTTGAAGTCCCCGTCAGAGGCCCCTACGAGCAGTACTTC
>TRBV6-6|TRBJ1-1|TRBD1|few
CASRNWDRETEAFF
TGTGCCAGCAGGAATTGGGACAGGGAAACTGAAGCTTTCTTT
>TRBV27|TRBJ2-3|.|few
CASSFMGKPNLGAQYF
TGTGCCAGCAGTTTTATGGGGAAACCCAACCTTGGGGCGCAGTATTTT
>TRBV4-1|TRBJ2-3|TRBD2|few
CASSQGTSDYPQYF
TGCGCCAGCAGCCAAGGGACTAGCGACTACCCGCAGTATTTT
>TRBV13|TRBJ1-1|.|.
CASSLGGQGNTEAFF
TGTGCCAGCAGCTTAGGCGGGCAGGGGAACACTGAAGCTTTCTTT
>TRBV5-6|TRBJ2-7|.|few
CASSFAFGPGTYEQYF
TGTGCCAGCAGCTTTGCGTTCGGGCCGGGAACCTACGAGCAGTACTTC
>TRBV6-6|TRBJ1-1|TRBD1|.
CASSYRTGGSTEAFF
TGTGCCAGCAGTTACCGGACAGGGGGCTCCACTGAAGCTTTCTTT
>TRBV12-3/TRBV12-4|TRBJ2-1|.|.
CASSLESWVAYEQFF
TGTGCCAGCAGTTTAGAATCATGGGTAGCCTATGAGCAGTTCTTC
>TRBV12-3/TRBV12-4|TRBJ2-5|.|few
CASSLDGARETQYF
TGTGCCAGCAGTTTAGACGGGGCCAGGGAGACCCAGTACTTC
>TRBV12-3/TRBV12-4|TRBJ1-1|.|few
CASSANTEAFF
TGTGCCAGCAGCGCCAACACTGAAGCTTTCTTT
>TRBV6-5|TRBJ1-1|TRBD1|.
CASSYSTGQNTEAFF
TGTGCCAGCAGTTACTCGACAGGGCAGAACACTGAAGCTTTCTTT